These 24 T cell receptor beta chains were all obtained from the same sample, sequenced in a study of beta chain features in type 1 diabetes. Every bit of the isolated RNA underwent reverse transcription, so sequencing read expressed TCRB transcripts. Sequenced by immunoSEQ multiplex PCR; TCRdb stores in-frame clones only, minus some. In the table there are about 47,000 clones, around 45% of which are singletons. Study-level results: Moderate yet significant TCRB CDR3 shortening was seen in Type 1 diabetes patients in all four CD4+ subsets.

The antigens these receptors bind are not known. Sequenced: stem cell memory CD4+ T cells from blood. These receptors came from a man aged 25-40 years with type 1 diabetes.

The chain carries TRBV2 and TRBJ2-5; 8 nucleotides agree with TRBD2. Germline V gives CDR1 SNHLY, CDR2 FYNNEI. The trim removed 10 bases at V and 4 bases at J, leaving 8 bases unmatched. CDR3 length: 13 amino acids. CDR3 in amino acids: CATQAGELETQYF. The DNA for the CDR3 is TGTGCCACCCAAGCGGGAGAGTTAGAGACCCAGTACTTC.

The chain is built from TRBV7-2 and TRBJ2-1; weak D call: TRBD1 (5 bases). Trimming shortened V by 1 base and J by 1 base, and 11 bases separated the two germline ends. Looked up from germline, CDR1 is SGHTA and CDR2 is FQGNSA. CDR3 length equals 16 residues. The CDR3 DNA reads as TGTGCCAGCAGCTTAGGCCAGGGTTTATCCTACAATGAGCAGTTCTTC. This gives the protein CASSLGQGLSYNEQFF.

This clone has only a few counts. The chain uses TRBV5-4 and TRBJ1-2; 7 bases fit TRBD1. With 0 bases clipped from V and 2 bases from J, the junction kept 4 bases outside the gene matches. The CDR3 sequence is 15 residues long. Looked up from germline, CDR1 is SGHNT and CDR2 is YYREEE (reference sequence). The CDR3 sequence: CASSLGGTDNYGYTF. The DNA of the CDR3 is TGTGCCAGCAGCTTGGGTGGGACAGACAACTATGGCTACACCTTC. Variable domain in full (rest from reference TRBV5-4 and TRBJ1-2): ETGVTQSPTHLIKTRGQQVTLRCSSQSGHNTVSWYQQALGQGPQFIFQYYREEENGRGNFPPRFSGLQFPNYSSELNVNALELDDSALYLCASSLGGTDNYGYTFGSGTRLTVV.

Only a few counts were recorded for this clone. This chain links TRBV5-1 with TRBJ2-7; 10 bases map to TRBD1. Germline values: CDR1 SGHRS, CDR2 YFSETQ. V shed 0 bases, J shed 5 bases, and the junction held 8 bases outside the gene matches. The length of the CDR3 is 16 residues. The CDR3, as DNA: TGCGCCAGCAGCTTGGGGATGGGACAGGGGAGCCACGAGCAGTACTTC. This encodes CASSLGMGQGSHEQYF.

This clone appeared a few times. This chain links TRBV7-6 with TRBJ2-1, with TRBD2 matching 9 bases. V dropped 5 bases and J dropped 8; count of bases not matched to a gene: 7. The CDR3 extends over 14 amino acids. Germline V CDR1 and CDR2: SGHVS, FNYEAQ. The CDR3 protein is CASSPRTSVYEQFF. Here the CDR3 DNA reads TGTGCCAGCAGCCCCCGGACTAGCGTGTATGAGCAGTTCTTC.

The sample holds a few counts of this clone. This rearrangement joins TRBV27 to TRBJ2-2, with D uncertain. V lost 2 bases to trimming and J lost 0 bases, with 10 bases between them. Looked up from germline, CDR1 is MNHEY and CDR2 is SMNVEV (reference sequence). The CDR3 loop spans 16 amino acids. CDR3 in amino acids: CASSLEYYPNTGELFF. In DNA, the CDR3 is TGTGCCAGCAGTTTAGAGTACTACCCGAACACCGGGGAGCTGTTTTTT.

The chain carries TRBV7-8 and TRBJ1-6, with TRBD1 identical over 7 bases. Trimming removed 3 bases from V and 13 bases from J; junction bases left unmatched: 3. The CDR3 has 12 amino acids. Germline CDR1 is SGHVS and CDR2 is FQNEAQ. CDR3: CASSFRGSPLHF. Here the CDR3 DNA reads TGTGCCAGCAGCTTCAGGGGGAGTCCCCTCCACTTT.

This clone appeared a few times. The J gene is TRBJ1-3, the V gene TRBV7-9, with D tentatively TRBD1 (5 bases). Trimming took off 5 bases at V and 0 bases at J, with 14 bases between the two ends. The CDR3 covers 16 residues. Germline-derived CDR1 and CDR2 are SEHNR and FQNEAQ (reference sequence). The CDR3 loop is CASSHRQSVSGNTIYF. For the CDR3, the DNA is TGTGCCAGCAGCCACCGACAGAGCGTCTCTGGAAACACCATATATTTT. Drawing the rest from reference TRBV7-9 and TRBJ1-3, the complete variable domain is DTGVSQNPRHKITKRGQNVTFRCDPISEHNRLYWYRQTLGQGPEFLTYFQNEAQLEKSRLLSDRFSAERPKGSFSTLEIQRTEQGDSAMYLCASSHRQSVSGNTIYFGEGSWLTVV.

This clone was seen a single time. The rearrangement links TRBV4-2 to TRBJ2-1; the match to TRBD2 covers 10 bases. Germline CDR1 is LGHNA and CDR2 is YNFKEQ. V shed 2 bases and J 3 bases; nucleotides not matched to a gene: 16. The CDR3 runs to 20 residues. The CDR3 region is CASSQPGASGRLGLYNEQFF. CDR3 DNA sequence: TGTGCCAGCAGCCAACCGGGGGCTAGCGGGAGATTGGGCCTCTACAATGAGCAGTTCTTC.

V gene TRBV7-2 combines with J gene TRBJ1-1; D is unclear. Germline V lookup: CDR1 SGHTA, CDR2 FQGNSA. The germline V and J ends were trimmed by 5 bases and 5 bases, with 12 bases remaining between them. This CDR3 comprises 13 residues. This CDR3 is CASSLSGRTEAFF. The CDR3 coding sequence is TGTGCCAGCAGCCTTAGCGGCAGAACTGAAGCTTTCTTT.

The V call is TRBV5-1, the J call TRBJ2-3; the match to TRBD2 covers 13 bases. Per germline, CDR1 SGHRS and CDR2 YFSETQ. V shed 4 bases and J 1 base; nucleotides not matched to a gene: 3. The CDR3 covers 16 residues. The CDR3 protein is CASSKGLAGGTDTQYF. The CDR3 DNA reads TGCGCCAGCAGCAAAGGACTAGCGGGAGGCACAGATACGCAGTATTTT.

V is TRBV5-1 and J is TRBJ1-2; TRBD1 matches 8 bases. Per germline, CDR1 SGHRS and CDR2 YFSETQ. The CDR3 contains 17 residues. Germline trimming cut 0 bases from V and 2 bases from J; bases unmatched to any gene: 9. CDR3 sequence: CASSLGTGSKRNYGYTF. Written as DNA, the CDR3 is TGCGCCAGCAGCTTGGGGACAGGGTCGAAGCGGAACTATGGCTACACCTTC.

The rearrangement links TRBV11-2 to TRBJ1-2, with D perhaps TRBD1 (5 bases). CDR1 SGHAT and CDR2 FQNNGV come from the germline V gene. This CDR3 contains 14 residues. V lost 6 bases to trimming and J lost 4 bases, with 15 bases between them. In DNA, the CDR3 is TGTGCCAGCAGGGAAACAGGATTACCCTATGGCTACACCTTC. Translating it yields CASRETGLPYGYTF. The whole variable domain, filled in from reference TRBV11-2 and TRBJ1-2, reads EAGVAQSPRYKIIEKRQSVAFWCNPISGHATLYWYQQILGQGPKLLIQFQNNGVVDDSQLPKDRFSAERLKGVDSTLKIQPAKLEDSAVYLCASRETGLPYGYTFGSGTRLTVV.

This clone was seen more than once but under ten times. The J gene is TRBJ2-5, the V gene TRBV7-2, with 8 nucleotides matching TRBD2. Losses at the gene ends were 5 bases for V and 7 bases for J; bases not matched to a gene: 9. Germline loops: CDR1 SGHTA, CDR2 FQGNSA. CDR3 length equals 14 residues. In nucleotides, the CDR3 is TGTGCCAGCAGCGTCGGCGGGGGGTCCCGGACCCAGTACTTC. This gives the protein CASSVGGGSRTQYF.

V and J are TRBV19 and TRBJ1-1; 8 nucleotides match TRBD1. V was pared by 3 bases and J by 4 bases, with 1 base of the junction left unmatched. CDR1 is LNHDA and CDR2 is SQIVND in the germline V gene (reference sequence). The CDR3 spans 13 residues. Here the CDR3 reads CASSIRGPTEAFF. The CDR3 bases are TGTGCCAGTAGTATCAGGGGGCCCACTGAAGCTTTCTTT.

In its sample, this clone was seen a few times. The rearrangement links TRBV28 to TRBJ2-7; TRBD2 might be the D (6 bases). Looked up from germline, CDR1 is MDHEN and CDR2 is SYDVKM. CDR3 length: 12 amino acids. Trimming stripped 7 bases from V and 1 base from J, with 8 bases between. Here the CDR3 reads CASTSASYEQYF. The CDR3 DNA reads TGTGCCAGCACTAGCGCTTCCTACGAGCAGTACTTC.

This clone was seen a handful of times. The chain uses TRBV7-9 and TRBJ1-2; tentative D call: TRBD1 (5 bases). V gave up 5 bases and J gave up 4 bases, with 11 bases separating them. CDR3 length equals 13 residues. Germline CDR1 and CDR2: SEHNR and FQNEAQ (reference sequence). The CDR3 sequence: CASSRQHGYGYTF. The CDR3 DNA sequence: TGTGCCAGCAGCAGACAGCACGGCTATGGCTACACCTTC.

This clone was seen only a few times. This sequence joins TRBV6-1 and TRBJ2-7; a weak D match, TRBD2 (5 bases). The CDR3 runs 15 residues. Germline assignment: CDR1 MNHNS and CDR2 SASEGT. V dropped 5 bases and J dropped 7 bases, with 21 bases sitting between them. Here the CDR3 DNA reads TGTGCCAGCAGTTGGGCAAGTATGCGGGTGGGAGAGCAGTACTTC. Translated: CASSWASMRVGEQYF.

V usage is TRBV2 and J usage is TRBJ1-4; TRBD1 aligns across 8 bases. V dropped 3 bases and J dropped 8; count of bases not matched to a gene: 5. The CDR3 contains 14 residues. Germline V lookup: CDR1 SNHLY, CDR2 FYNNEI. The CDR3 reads CASSETGDGEKLFF. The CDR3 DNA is TGTGCCAGCAGTGAGACAGGGGATGGAGAAAAACTGTTTTTT. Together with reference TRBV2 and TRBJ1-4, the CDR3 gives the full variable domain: EPEVTQTPSHQVTQMGQEVILRCVPISNHLYFYWYRQILGQKVEFLVSFYNNEISEKSEIFDDQFSVERPDGSNFTLKIRSTKLEDSAMYFCASSETGDGEKLFFGSGTQLSVL.

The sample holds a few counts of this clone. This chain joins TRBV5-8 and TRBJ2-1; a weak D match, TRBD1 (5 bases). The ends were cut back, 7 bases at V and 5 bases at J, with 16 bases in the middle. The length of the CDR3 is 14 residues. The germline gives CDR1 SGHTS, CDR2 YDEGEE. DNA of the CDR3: TGTGCCAGCGGTCAGGGTAGTCCCGACAATGAGCAGTTCTTC. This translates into CASGQGSPDNEQFF.

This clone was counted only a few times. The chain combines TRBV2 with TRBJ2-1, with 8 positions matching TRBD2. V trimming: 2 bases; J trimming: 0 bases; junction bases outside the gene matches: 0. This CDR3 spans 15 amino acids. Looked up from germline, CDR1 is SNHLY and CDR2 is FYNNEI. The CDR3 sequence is CASSESGSSYNEQFF. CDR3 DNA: TGTGCCAGCAGTGAAAGCGGGAGCTCCTACAATGAGCAGTTCTTC.

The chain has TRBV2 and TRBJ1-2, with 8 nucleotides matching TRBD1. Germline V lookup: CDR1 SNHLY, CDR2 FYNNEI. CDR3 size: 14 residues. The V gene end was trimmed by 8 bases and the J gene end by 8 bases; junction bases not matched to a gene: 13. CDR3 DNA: TGTGCCAGCTCGGGACAGGCGGAGTTCTTGGGCTACACCTTC. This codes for CASSGQAEFLGYTF.

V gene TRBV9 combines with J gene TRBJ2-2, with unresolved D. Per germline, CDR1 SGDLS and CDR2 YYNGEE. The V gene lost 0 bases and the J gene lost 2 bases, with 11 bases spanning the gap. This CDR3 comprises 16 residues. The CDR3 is CASSVGFQTNTGELFF. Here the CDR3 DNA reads TGTGCCAGCAGCGTAGGCTTCCAGACAAACACCGGGGAGCTGTTTTTT.

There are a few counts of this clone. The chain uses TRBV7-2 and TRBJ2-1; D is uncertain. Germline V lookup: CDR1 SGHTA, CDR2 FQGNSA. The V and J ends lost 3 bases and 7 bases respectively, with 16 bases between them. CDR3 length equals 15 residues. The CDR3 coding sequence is TGTGCCAGCAGCTTCGGATTACTAACCGGGAATGAGCAGTTCTTC. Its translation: CASSFGLLTGNEQFF.